This T cell receptor (beta chain) was recovered during a study of blood T cell repertoires in COVID-19. Profiled with immunoSEQ multiplex PCR; TCRdb holds only in-frame clones, not every one. The sample has 200,000 to 250,000 clones, 85% to 90% seen once. The CDR3 has 15 residues. The V gene lost 7 bases and the J gene lost 5 bases, with 17 bases spanning the gap. The germline CDR1 and CDR2 sequences are SEHNR and FQNEAQ (reference sequence). The study drew participants aged about 18 to 89 years from fewer than 30 US areas. Clinical history as reported by participants underpinned cohort assignment. The rearrangement links TRBV7-9 to TRBJ2-2; D possibly corresponds to TRBD2 (6 bases). The sample was PBMCs or T cells enriched from blood (not recorded which). This receptor was obtained from a woman between 18 and 30 years old in a cohort exposed to, infected with or recovered from COVID-19 (not recorded which). The CDR3 DNA is TGTGCCAGCACCAAGGGACTTGGTAGTACCGGGGAGCTGTTTTTT. Its protein product is CASTKGLGSTGELFF.